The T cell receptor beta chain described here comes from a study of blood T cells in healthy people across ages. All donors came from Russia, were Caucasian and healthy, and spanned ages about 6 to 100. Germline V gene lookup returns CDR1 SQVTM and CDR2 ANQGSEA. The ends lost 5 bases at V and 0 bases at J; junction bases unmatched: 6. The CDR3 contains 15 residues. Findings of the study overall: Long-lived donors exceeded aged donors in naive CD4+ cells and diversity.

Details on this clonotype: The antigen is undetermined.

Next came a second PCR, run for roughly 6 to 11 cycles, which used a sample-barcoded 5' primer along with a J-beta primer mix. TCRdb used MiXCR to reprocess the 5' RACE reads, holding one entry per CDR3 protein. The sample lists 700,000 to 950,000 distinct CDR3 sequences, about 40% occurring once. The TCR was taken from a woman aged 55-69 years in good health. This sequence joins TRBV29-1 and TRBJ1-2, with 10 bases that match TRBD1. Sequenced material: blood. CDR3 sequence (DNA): TGCAGCGTTTGGGGGACAGGGGAACCTAACTATGGCTACACCTTC. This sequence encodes CSVWGTGEPNYGYTF.